The rows below give T cell receptor beta chains drawn from one sample of a study of human T cells and chemical hapten exposure. TCRdb reprocessed the RACE reads with MiXCR, giving one entry per CDR3 protein. Of 370,000 or so distinct CDR3 sequences detected, approximately 4.4% appear once; the ten largest clones hold approximately 2.3%. This sample comprised whole blood, obtained in connection with sensitization to the hapten diphenylcyclopropenone (DPC). The receptors here all came from a woman aged 50 to 60 with alopecia areata. Some clones in this sample may be carry-over from other donors' samples. CDR3s leave out the opening cysteine and the closing phenylalanine or tryptophan. Fields, in order: V gene, J gene, CDR3 protein.

TRBV5-1	TRBJ1-1	ASSPTPSGGGTEAF
TRBV12-3/TRBV12-4	TRBJ1-2	ASSVGSGYGYT
TRBV13	TRBJ1-2	ASSPTGGGGYT
TRBV7-9	TRBJ2-1	ASSRDRGRASGSYEQF
TRBV7-2	TRBJ1-1	ASSLNGAGVGEAF
TRBV4-1	TRBJ2-7	ASSQDDRPYEQY
TRBV11-2	TRBJ2-5	ASSPFLPGQLIPRRKTQY
TRBV20-1	TRBJ2-7	SAIDSGEQY
TRBV10-3	TRBJ2-7	AISDRESYEQY
TRBV4-3	TRBJ1-3	ASSHGQGPGNTIY
TRBV28	TRBJ2-7	ASSTGSTNEQY
TRBV6-6	TRBJ1-2	ASTPGQSGYT
TRBV20-1	TRBJ2-2	SARGVTPNTGELF
TRBV6-1	TRBJ2-5	ASSEGQAWGETQY
TRBV20-1	TRBJ2-3	SASYPDTQY
TRBV3-1	TRBJ1-2	ASSQIANYGYT
TRBV7-9	TRBJ1-1	ASSLPGLNEAF
TRBV14	TRBJ2-1	ASQKSGGAGNEQF
TRBV9	TRBJ2-1	ASSVGGAGGQRQF
TRBV10-3	TRBJ2-1	AIAGLDNEQF
TRBV19	TRBJ1-5	ASSRGTGYSNQPQH
TRBV19	TRBJ2-3	ASSPGSSGRTDTQY
TRBV20-1	TRBJ2-7	SASRDYFYEQY
TRBV10-3	TRBJ1-4	AISDRQGNEKLF
TRBV18	TRBJ1-2	ASSRTDYGYT
TRBV7-6	TRBJ2-5	ASSPYPEAQY
TRBV7-8	TRBJ1-5	ASSPGGAVNQPQH
TRBV18	TRBJ1-1	ASAQGGANTEAF
TRBV6-5	TRBJ1-6	ASSYESGPYNSPLH
TRBV6-1	TRBJ1-1	ASSMEQGYEAF
TRBV9	TRBJ2-7	ASSVVPGQGVHEQY
TRBV6-5	TRBJ1-5	ASSPRQGWQPQH
TRBV6-1	TRBJ2-3	ASSEVAGFTDTQY
TRBV28	TRBJ2-1	ASNRLAVYNEQF
TRBV7-2	TRBJ1-2	ASSSRTGNGYT
TRBV5-6	TRBJ1-5	ASSYRTGWDQPQH
TRBV20-1	TRBJ1-2	SASKGPGDGYT
TRBV6-5	TRBJ2-4	ATLDQGAKNIQY
TRBV6-6	TRBJ2-6	ASTRRGGAGANVLT
TRBV12-3/TRBV12-4	TRBJ2-1	ASSPPGLASDEQF
TRBV7-9	TRBJ2-2	ASSSFDTGELF
TRBV28	TRBJ2-1	ASSLAGDNEQF
TRBV6-6	TRBJ1-2	ASTQTGLGYT
TRBV15	TRBJ1-6	ATSRGLRTAYNSPLH